Below are 20 T cell receptor beta chains sequenced from a single sample in a study of T cell changes during pregnancy in multiple sclerosis. Libraries were prepared by immunoSEQ multiplex PCR; TCRdb keeps only in-frame clonotypes and omits some of them. The table shows roughly 48,000 clones, with approximately 92% occurring only once. This sample comprised CD4+ T cells from peripheral blood mononuclear cells, obtained in the second trimester of pregnancy. The receptors here all came from a female donor in good health, enrolled as a control in a pregnancy study.

The chain recombines TRBV6-5 with TRBJ1-4; 7 positions match TRBD1. Germline V gene sequence: CDR1 MNHEY, CDR2 SVGAGI. The CDR3 is made up of 15 amino acids. J was trimmed by 4 bases and V by 4 bases; bases with no gene match: 6. CDR3 protein: CASSFTGAHNEKLFF. For the CDR3, the DNA is TGTGCCAGCAGTTTTACAGGGGCCCATAATGAAAAACTGTTTTTT.

The rearrangement uses TRBV11-2 and TRBJ1-4; D is uncertain. The CDR3 totals 12 residues. V was cut by 10 bases and J by 5 bases, with 11 bases left in between. Germline CDR1 SGHAT, CDR2 FQNNGV. The CDR3 sequence: CATTSGNEKLFF. CDR3 DNA sequence: TGTGCCACTACTTCGGGGAATGAAAAACTGTTTTTT.

The gene calls are TRBV2 and TRBJ2-5; 9 bases line up with TRBD1. The J call may be in error: the DNA end matches TRBJ2-7 better. CDR3 size: 14 residues. Per germline, CDR1 SNHLY and CDR2 FYNNEI. The CDR3 bases are TGTGCCAGCAGTGACGGGACAGGGTCCCGCGAGCAGTACTTC. This translates into CASSDGTGSREQYF.

The chain uses TRBV28 and TRBJ1-1; 8 bases fit TRBD1. CDR3 size: 12 residues. The germline CDR1 and CDR2 sequences are MDHEN and SYDVKM. Trimming took 6 bases from V and 7 from J; bases not matched to a gene: 4. CDR3 nucleotides: TGTGCCAGCAGCGGGGACAGGTATGAAGCTTTCTTT. Amino acids: CASSGDRYEAFF.

The chain carries TRBV5-1 and TRBJ2-7, with D perhaps TRBD2 (6 bases). V gave up 1 base and J gave up 5 bases, with 16 bases separating them. CDR3 size: 15 residues. Germline CDR1 is SGHRS and CDR2 is YFSETQ. The CDR3, as DNA: TGCGCCAGCAGCTTGATAGCGGCCCTTCGGGACGAGCAGTACTTC. It is translated as CASSLIAALRDEQYF.

The CDR3: CATSRWSAGEGNEQFF. CDR3 in DNA: TGTGCCACCAGCAGATGGTCGGCGGGAGAAGGCAATGAGCAGTTCTTC. The rearrangement joins TRBV15 to TRBJ2-1; 7 nucleotides line up with TRBD2. CDR1 is LNHNV, CDR2 YYDKDF, per germline (reference sequence). This CDR3 spans 16 amino acids. V lost 2 bases and J lost 6; bases outside the gene matches: 10.

The gene calls are TRBV15 and TRBJ2-2; D not resolved. The germline V gene has CDR1 LNHNV and CDR2 YYDKDF (reference sequence). The CDR3 covers 11 residues. Trimming removed 6 bases at V and 4 bases at J, with 3 bases between. Here the CDR3 DNA reads TGTGCCACCAGTATCACCGGGGAGCTGTTTTTT. As protein: CATSITGELFF.

This chain connects TRBV7-3 to TRBJ2-1, with TRBD2 matching over 7 bases. V lost 0 bases and J lost 4; bases outside the gene matches: 3. CDR1 SGHTA and CDR2 FQGTGA come from the germline V gene. The CDR3 has 15 amino acids. CDR3 region: CASSLTPSGYNEQFF. CDR3 DNA: TGTGCCAGCAGCTTAACCCCTAGCGGATACAATGAGCAGTTCTTC.

This chain joins TRBV28 and TRBJ2-1; 9 nucleotides line up with TRBD2. The CDR3 has 18 amino acids. J lost 5 bases, V lost 7 bases, and 18 bases had no gene match. CDR1 MDHEN and CDR2 SYDVKM come from the germline V gene. The CDR3 region has the DNA TGTGCCAGCACCTCGCCGGCTAGCGGGATAGGAGGGAACAATGAGCAGTTCTTC. Its protein is CASTSPASGIGGNNEQFF.

V and J are TRBV7-2 and TRBJ2-1; possible D gene TRBD2, 6 bases. This CDR3 is 13 amino acids long. Trimming shortened V by 1 base and J by 9 bases, and 10 bases separated the two germline ends. Germline-derived CDR1 and CDR2 are SGHTA and FQGNSA. The CDR3 loop is CASSLEGGIEQFF. CDR3 DNA sequence: TGTGCCAGCAGCTTAGAGGGAGGAATTGAGCAGTTCTTC.

The chain uses TRBV7-2 and TRBJ1-1; tentatively, D is TRBD1 (6 bases). Per the germline V gene, CDR1 is SGHTA and CDR2 is FQGNSA. V lost 6 bases to trimming and J lost 3 bases, with 17 bases between them. This CDR3 has 15 residues. The CDR3 DNA reads as TGTGCCAGCAGTTACTGGGGGGGGCGGTACACTGAAGCTTTCTTT. Translated: CASSYWGGRYTEAFF.

V gene TRBV2 combines with J gene TRBJ2-7; 11 nucleotides align to TRBD1. Trimming cost V 8 bases and J 6 bases; bases outside gene matches: 6. Germline assignment: CDR1 SNHLY and CDR2 FYNNEI. The CDR3 extends over 13 amino acids. The CDR3 reads CASETGTGGEQYF. In nucleotides, the CDR3 is TGTGCCAGCGAAACCGGGACAGGGGGCGAGCAGTACTTC.

CDR3 region: CAWSVTGRDSPLHF. In DNA form, the CDR3 reads TGTGCCTGGAGTGTAACGGGGAGGGATTCACCCCTCCACTTT. The chain uses TRBV30 and TRBJ1-6; D unresolved. The ends were cut back, 0 bases at V and 8 bases at J, with 11 bases in the middle. Germline V gene lookup returns CDR1 GTSNPN and CDR2 SVGIG (reference sequence). There are 14 residues in the CDR3.

The chain uses TRBV15 and TRBJ2-5; tentatively, D is TRBD2 (5 bases). V was pared by 2 bases and J by 5 bases, with 12 bases between. The CDR3 is 14 residues long. Germline CDR1 reads LNHNV; CDR2 reads YYDKDF (reference sequence). CDR3 in amino acids: CATSRNGLRETQYF. The CDR3 nucleotides read TGTGCCACCAGCAGAAATGGACTGCGCGAGACCCAGTACTTC.

A single count supports this clone. The gene calls are TRBV11-2 and TRBJ2-7, with a weak D call TRBD2 (6 bases). Trimming removed 1 base from V and 6 bases from J, with 13 bases in between. Per the germline V gene, CDR1 is SGHAT and CDR2 is FQNNGV. The CDR3 consists of 14 residues. For the CDR3, the DNA is TGTGCCAGCAGCTTAGGTGACCGGAGGGGCGAGCAGTACTTC. Protein: CASSLGDRRGEQYF.

The chain carries TRBV7-2 and TRBJ1-5, with D hard to call. Germline V gives CDR1 SGHTA, CDR2 FQGNSA. The V gene lost 0 bases and the J gene lost 2 bases, with 8 bases spanning the gap. CDR3 size: 15 residues. This CDR3 reads CASSLAHSGNQPQHF. CDR3 DNA: TGTGCCAGCAGCTTAGCCCATTCGGGCAATCAGCCCCAGCATTTT.

The rearrangement joins TRBV2 to TRBJ2-2, with 7 positions matching TRBD1. The CDR3 runs 16 residues. The germline V gene encodes CDR1 SNHLY and CDR2 FYNNEI. The V and J ends lost 6 bases and 2 bases, in that order; junction bases with no gene match: 9. The CDR3 DNA reads TGTGCCAGCAGCGTACAGGGGACAAAAAACACCGGGGAGCTGTTTTTT. As protein: CASSVQGTKNTGELFF.

The chain's CDR3 is CASSRRDFHGEQYF. Written as DNA, the CDR3 is TGTGCCAGCAGCCGGCGGGACTTCCACGGCGAGCAGTACTTC. V is TRBV7-9 and J is TRBJ2-7; weak D call: TRBD2 (6 bases). CDR1 is SEHNR and CDR2 is FQNEAQ in the germline V gene (reference sequence). The V and J ends lost 5 bases and 6 bases respectively, with 17 bases between them. The CDR3 length is 14 residues.

In this sample, this clone turned up once. The rearrangement uses TRBV18 and TRBJ1-1; D unclear. The CDR3 runs to 12 residues. Trimming pared 1 base from V and 7 bases from J, leaving 7 bases between. Germline V gene sequence: CDR1 KGHSH, CDR2 LQKENI. CDR3 amino acids: CASSPRGVEAFF. CDR3 DNA sequence: TGTGCCAGCTCACCACGAGGAGTTGAAGCTTTCTTT.

This clone was found a few times. The genes are TRBV6-1 and TRBJ1-5, with 8 bases that match TRBD1. V lost 0 bases and J lost 5; bases outside the gene matches: 6. Germline CDR1 MNHNS, CDR2 SASEGT. This CDR3 comprises 16 residues. The CDR3 DNA follows: TGTGCCAGCAGTGAAGCGGATGGACAGGGCTATCAGCCCCAGCATTTT. Translated: CASSEADGQGYQPQHF.